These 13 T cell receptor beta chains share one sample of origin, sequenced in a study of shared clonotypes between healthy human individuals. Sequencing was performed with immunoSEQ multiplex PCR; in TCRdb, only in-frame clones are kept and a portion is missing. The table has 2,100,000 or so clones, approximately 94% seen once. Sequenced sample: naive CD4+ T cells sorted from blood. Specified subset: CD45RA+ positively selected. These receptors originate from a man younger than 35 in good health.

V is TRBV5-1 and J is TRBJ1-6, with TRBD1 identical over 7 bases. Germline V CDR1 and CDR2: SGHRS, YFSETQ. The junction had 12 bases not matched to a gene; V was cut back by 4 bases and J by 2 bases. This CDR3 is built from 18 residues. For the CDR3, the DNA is TGCGCCAGCAGCGATGGTATTGCAGGGGGGACCTATAATTCACCCCTCCACTTT. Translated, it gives CASSDGIAGGTYNSPLHF.

In DNA, the CDR3 is TGTGCCACCAATTATGGGGTAGGGATGAACACTGAAGCTTTCTTT. Amino acid sequence: CATNYGVGMNTEAFF. The genes are TRBV15 and TRBJ1-1; D uncertain. The CDR3 has 15 amino acids. Germline CDR1 and CDR2: LNHNV and YYDKDF (reference sequence). Trimming pared 7 bases from V and 0 bases from J, leaving 15 bases between. Complete variable domain (other parts from reference TRBV15 and TRBJ1-1): DAMVIQNPRYQVTQFGKPVTLSCSQTLNHNVMYWYQQKSSQAPKLLFHYYDKDFNNEADTPDNFQSRRPNTSFCFLDIRSPGLGDTAMYLCATNYGVGMNTEAFFGQGTRLTVV.

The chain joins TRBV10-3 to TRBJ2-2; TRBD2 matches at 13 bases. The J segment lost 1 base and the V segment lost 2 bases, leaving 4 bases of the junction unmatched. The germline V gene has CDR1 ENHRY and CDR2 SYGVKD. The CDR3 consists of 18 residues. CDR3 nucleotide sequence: TGTGCCATCAGTGAGCCTAGACTAGCGGGAGGGAACACCGGGGAGCTGTTTTTT. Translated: CAISEPRLAGGNTGELFF.

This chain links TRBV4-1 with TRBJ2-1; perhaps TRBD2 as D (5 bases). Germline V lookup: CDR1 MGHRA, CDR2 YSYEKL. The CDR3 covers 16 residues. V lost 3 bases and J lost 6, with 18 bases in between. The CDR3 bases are TGCGCCAGCAGCCAGGCGACTACCCCCGTGCCCAATGAGCAGTTCTTC. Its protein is CASSQATTPVPNEQFF.

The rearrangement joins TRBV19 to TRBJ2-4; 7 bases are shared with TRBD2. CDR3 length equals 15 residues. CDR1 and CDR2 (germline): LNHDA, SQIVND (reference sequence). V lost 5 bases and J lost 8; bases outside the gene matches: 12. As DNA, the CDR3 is TGTGCCAGTAGTCCACCCGGGACCAGCGGGGACATTCAGTACTTC. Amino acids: CASSPPGTSGDIQYF.

CDR3 coding DNA: TGTGCCAGCAGCCTGGACAGGGCGAACACTGAAGCTTTCTTT. Its protein is CASSLDRANTEAFF. The V call is TRBV9, the J call TRBJ1-1; 8 bases are shared with TRBD1. J was trimmed by 1 base and V by 4 bases; bases with no gene match: 3. The germline CDR1 and CDR2 sequences are SGDLS and YYNGEE. The CDR3 runs 14 residues.

The CDR3 spells CATSPGGVNTEAFF. In nucleotides, the CDR3 is TGTGCCACCAGCCCTGGGGGGGTGAACACTGAAGCTTTCTTT. The chain has TRBV15 and TRBJ1-1; weak D call: TRBD1 (5 bases). Trimming shortened V by 5 bases and J by 0 bases, and 10 bases separated the two germline ends. Germline-derived CDR1 and CDR2 are LNHNV and YYDKDF (reference sequence). This CDR3 has 14 amino acids.

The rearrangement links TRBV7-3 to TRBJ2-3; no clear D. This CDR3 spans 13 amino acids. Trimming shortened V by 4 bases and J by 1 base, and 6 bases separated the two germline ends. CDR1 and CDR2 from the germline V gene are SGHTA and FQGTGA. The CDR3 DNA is TGTGCCAGCAGCTCCCGAGGCACAGATACGCAGTATTTT. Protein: CASSSRGTDTQYF.

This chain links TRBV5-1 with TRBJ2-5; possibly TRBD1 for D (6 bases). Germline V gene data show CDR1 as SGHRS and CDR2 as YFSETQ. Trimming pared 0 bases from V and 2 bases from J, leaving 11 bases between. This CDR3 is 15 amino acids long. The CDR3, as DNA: TGCGCCAGCAGCTTGGCGACAGGACCTCAAGAGACCCAGTACTTC. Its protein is CASSLATGPQETQYF.

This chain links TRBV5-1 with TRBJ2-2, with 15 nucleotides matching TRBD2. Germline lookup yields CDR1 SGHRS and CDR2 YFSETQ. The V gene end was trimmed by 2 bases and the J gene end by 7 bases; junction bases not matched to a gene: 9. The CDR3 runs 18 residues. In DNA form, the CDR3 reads TGCGCCAGCAGCTTACGGACTAGCGGGAGGGCCAATATCGGGGAGCTGTTTTTT. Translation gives CASSLRTSGRANIGELFF.

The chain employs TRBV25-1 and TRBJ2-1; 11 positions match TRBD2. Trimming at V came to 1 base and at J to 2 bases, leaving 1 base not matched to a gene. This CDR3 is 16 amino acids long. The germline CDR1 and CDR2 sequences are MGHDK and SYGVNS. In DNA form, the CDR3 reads TGTGCCAGCAGTGAATTTAGCGGGGGGGCCTACAATGAGCAGTTCTTC. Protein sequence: CASSEFSGGAYNEQFF.

This chain's CDR3 is CASSPPQGPSYEQYF. CDR3 DNA: TGTGCCAGCAGCCCCCCGCAGGGGCCGTCCTACGAGCAGTACTTC. The J gene is TRBJ2-7, the V gene TRBV5-6; TRBD1 might be the D (6 bases). V gave up 4 bases and J gave up 1 base, with 15 bases separating them. Germline CDR1 reads SGHDT; CDR2 reads YYEEEE. The CDR3 length is 15 residues. Filled out from reference TRBV5-6 and TRBJ2-7, the complete variable domain reads DAGVTQSPTHLIKTRGQQVTLRCSPKSGHDTVSWYQQALGQGPQFIFQYYEEEERQRGNFPDRFSGHQFPNYSSELNVNALLLGDSALYLCASSPPQGPSYEQYFGPGTRLTVT.

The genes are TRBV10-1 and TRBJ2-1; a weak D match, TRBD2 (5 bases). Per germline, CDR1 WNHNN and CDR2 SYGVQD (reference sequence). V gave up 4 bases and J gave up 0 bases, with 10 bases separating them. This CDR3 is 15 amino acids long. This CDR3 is CASSVGGFSYNEQFF. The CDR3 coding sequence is TGCGCCAGCAGTGTAGGCGGGTTCTCCTACAATGAGCAGTTCTTC.